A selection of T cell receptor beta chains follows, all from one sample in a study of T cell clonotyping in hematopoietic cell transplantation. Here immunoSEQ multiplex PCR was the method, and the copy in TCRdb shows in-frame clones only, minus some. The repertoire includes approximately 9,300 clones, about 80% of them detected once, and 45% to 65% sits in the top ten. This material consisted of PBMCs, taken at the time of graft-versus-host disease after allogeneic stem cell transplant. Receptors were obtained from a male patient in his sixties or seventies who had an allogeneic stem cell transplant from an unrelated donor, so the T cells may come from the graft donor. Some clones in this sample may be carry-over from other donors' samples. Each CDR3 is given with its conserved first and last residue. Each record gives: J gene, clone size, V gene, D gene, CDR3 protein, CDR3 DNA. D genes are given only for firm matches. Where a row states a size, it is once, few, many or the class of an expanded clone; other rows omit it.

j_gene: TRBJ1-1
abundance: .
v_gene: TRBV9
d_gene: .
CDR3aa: CASSAPKTGTNTEAFF
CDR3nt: TGTGCCAGCAGCGCGCCAAAAACAGGGACGAACACTGAAGCTTTCTTT

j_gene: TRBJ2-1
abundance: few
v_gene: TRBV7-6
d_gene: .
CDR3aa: CASSSFIGNEQFF
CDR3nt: TGTGCCAGCAGCTCATTCATTGGAAATGAGCAGTTCTTC

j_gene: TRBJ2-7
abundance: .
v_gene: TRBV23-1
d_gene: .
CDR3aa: CASSTGRLSYEQYF
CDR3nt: TGCGCCAGCAGCACGGGACGTCTTTCCTACGAGCAGTACTTC

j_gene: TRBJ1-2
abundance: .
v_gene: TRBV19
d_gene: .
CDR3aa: CASMGQGYGYTF
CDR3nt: TGTGCCAGTATGGGCCAGGGGTATGGCTACACCTTC

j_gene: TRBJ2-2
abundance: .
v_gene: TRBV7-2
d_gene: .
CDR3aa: CASSRGDGELFF
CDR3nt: TGTGCCAGCAGCCGGGGTGACGGGGAGCTGTTTTTT

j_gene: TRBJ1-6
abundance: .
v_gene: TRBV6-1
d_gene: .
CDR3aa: CASRESDTSHYNSPLHF
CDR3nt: TGTGCCAGCAGGGAATCCGACACTTCGCACTATAATTCACCCCTCCACTTT

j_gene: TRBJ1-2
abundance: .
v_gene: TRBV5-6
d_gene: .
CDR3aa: CASSLAGLRIRYTF
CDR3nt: TGTGCCAGCAGCTTGGCGGGGCTTAGGATCCGCTACACCTTC

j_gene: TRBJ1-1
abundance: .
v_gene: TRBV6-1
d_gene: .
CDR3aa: CASSEGTGRAFF
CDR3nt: TGTGCCAGCAGTGAAGGTACAGGGAGAGCTTTCTTT

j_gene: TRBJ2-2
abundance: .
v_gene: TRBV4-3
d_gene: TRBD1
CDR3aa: CASSQDAGQGAGGELFF
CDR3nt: TGCGCCAGCAGCCAAGATGCGGGACAGGGGGCCGGCGGGGAGCTGTTTTTT

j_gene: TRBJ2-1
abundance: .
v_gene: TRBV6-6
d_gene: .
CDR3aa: CASSSSTDEQFF
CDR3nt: TGTGCCAGCAGTTCCAGTACGGATGAGCAGTTCTTC